Following are 8 T cell receptor beta chains from one sample sequenced in a study of blood T cell repertoires in COVID-19. TCRdb keeps only in-frame clones here, not all; method: immunoSEQ multiplex PCR. The sample yields about 130,000 clones, 90% seen once. The sample consisted of peripheral blood. The receptors originated from a man aged 50-60 years with active COVID-19.

Here the CDR3 reads CSVPPTGLETQYF. The CDR3, as DNA: TGCAGCGTCCCCCCCACGGGGTTGGAGACCCAGTACTTC. The genes are TRBV29-1 and TRBJ2-5; maybe TRBD2 (5 bases). The V end was cut by 6 bases, the J end by 5 bases, with 16 bases between. Germline V CDR1 and CDR2: SQVTM, ANQGSEA. This CDR3 is built from 13 residues.

The V call is TRBV24-1, the J call TRBJ1-2; perhaps TRBD1 as D (5 bases). This CDR3 comprises 14 residues. The V end lost 9 bases, the J end lost 0 bases, and 13 bases lay between the germline ends. CDR1 KGHDR and CDR2 SFDVKD come from the germline V gene. The CDR3 loop is CATSGEPTNYGYTF. In nucleotides, the CDR3 is TGTGCCACCTCGGGGGAGCCGACTAACTATGGCTACACCTTC.

V and J are TRBV29-1 and TRBJ2-2; TRBD2 aligns across 13 bases. Germline V gene data show CDR1 as SQVTM and CDR2 as ANQGSEA. With V trimmed by 7 bases and J by 4 bases, 9 bases remained unmatched. This CDR3 is 16 amino acids long. The CDR3 loop reads CSAGLAGREGTGELFF. DNA for the CDR3: TGCAGCGCGGGACTAGCGGGGAGGGAGGGCACCGGGGAGCTGTTTTTT.

J is TRBJ2-1 and V is TRBV3-1 (or the pseudogene TRBV3-2); D may be TRBD1 (5 bases). The CDR3 is made up of 16 amino acids. CDR1 and CDR2 (germline): LGHDT, YNNKEL (reference sequence). V was trimmed by 5 bases and J by 2 bases, leaving 16 bases between them. The CDR3 DNA follows: TGTGCCAGCAGCTCCCCTGACAGCGCGGCCTACAATGAGCAGTTCTTC. This gives the protein CASSSPDSAAYNEQFF.

The chain combines TRBV7-8 with TRBJ1-5; D ambiguous. Trimming pared 3 bases from V and 3 bases from J, leaving 12 bases between. Germline CDR1 is SGHVS and CDR2 is FQNEAQ. The CDR3 runs to 15 residues. This chain's CDR3 is CASSLNTNNNQPQHF. The CDR3 nucleotides read TGTGCCAGCAGCTTGAACACGAACAACAATCAGCCCCAGCATTTT.

The rearrangement joins TRBV5-1 to TRBJ1-4; D is undetermined. Germline CDR1 reads SGHRS; CDR2 reads YFSETQ. The CDR3 covers 15 residues. The germline V and J ends were trimmed by 1 base and 7 bases, with 14 bases remaining between them. The DNA for the CDR3 is TGCGCCAGCAGCTTGACAGATTCTATGAGTGAAAAACTGTTTTTT. It yields the protein CASSLTDSMSEKLFF.

CDR3 sequence (DNA): TGCAGCGTTACCAGCGGGGGCCTCTCATACAATGAGCAGTTCTTC. Residues: CSVTSGGLSYNEQFF. This sequence joins TRBV29-1 and TRBJ2-1; 8 bases agree with TRBD2. V lost 5 bases, J lost 4 bases, and 10 bases stayed unmatched. The germline V gene encodes CDR1 SQVTM and CDR2 ANQGSEA. This CDR3 comprises 15 residues.

V gene TRBV2 combines with J gene TRBJ1-5, with D hard to call. The CDR3 has 14 residues. V was shortened by 3 bases and J by 3 bases, with 9 bases between the two germline ends. Germline assignment: CDR1 SNHLY and CDR2 FYNNEI. The CDR3 here is CASSEGGLNQPQHF. Written as DNA, the CDR3 is TGTGCCAGCAGTGAGGGCGGGCTCAATCAGCCCCAGCATTTT.